These 28 T cell receptor beta chains were sequenced from one sample in a study of blood T cell repertoires in COVID-19. Only in-frame clones appear in the TCRdb table, and some are missing; sequencing was by immunoSEQ multiplex PCR. This table has 30,000 to 40,000 clones, roughly 90% appearing once. The sequencing input was peripheral blood. The receptor source for this set is a human donor with active COVID-19. The donor label of this sample is uncertain.

The chain couples TRBV6-5 to TRBJ1-6, with 7 bases matching TRBD1. Germline V gene lookup returns CDR1 MNHEY and CDR2 SVGAGI. The ends lost 6 bases at V and 8 bases at J; junction bases unmatched: 7. This CDR3 is built from 14 residues. The CDR3: CASRVTGRDSPLHF. The CDR3 DNA is TGTGCCAGCAGGGTGACAGGGCGGGATTCACCCCTCCACTTT.

V gene TRBV6-2 or TRBV6-3 combines with J gene TRBJ2-5; 7 bases are a match to TRBD2. Per the germline V gene, CDR1 is MNHEY and CDR2 is SVGEGT. With V trimmed by 4 bases and J by 6 bases, 8 bases remained unmatched. This CDR3 has 14 amino acids. CDR3 coding DNA: TGTGCCAGCAGTTCCCCACTAGCGCCCCAGACCCAGTACTTC. Translating it yields CASSSPLAPQTQYF.

The gene calls are TRBV19 and TRBJ2-3; TRBD1 matches at 8 bases. Germline-derived CDR1 and CDR2 are LNHDA and SQIVND (reference sequence). The CDR3 length is 14 residues. The trim removed 6 bases at V and 3 bases at J, leaving 5 bases unmatched. The CDR3 DNA is TGTGCCAGTAGCGACAGGGGTAGGACAGATACGCAGTATTTT. It codes for CASSDRGRTDTQYF.

The rearrangement joins TRBV5-4 to TRBJ2-2; D not resolved. Trimming removed 0 bases at V and 2 bases at J, with 5 bases between. Germline CDR1 reads SGHNT; CDR2 reads YYREEE (reference sequence). This CDR3 spans 14 amino acids. The CDR3 DNA sequence: TGTGCCAGCAGCTTGGCGAGCAACACCGGGGAGCTGTTTTTT. Encoded protein: CASSLASNTGELFF.

Here the CDR3 reads CASSVGGGLAKNIQYF. The CDR3 region has the DNA TGTGCCAGCAGCGTAGGGGGAGGCCTAGCCAAAAACATTCAGTACTTC. The genes are TRBV9 and TRBJ2-4; possible D gene TRBD2, 6 bases. Trimming shortened V by 0 bases and J by 0 bases, and 10 bases separated the two germline ends. This CDR3 is built from 16 residues. The germline CDR1 and CDR2 sequences are SGDLS and YYNGEE.

This chain connects TRBV5-1 to TRBJ2-7, with 7 bases matching TRBD1. Germline values: CDR1 SGHRS, CDR2 YFSETQ. Trimming at V came to 2 bases and at J to 3 bases, leaving 11 bases not matched to a gene. The CDR3 extends over 16 amino acids. The chain's CDR3 is CASSLGSGPGGYEQYF. In DNA, the CDR3 is TGCGCCAGCAGCTTAGGTTCAGGACCAGGGGGCTACGAGCAGTACTTC.

This chain joins TRBV27 and TRBJ1-6; 7 bases agree with TRBD1. Trimming cost V 6 bases and J 8 bases; bases outside gene matches: 7. In germline, CDR1 is MNHEY, CDR2 SMNVEV (reference sequence). This CDR3 is 14 amino acids long. CDR3 region: CASSQTGLDSPLHF. The CDR3 bases are TGTGCCAGCAGCCAGACAGGGTTAGATTCACCCCTCCACTTT.

This clone appeared once. V gene TRBV4-3 combines with J gene TRBJ2-2; 9 bases fit TRBD1. V dropped 4 bases and J dropped 5; count of bases not matched to a gene: 5. The length of the CDR3 is 15 residues. The germline CDR1 and CDR2 sequences are LGHNA and YSLEER. The CDR3 sequence: CASSPRTGVTGELFF. CDR3 DNA sequence: TGCGCCAGCAGCCCACGGACAGGGGTGACCGGGGAGCTGTTTTTT.

The chain couples TRBV28 to TRBJ1-4, with unresolved D. Trimming took 5 bases from V and 12 from J, leaving 13 bases between them. The CDR3 has 12 amino acids. In germline, CDR1 is MDHEN, CDR2 SYDVKM. The CDR3, as DNA: TGTGCCAGCAGTCTCCCCCTAGCAGAACTGTTTTTT. It yields the protein CASSLPLAELFF.

The chain joins TRBV6-1 to TRBJ2-7, with D perhaps matching TRBD1 (5 bases). CDR1 is MNHNS, CDR2 SASEGT, per germline. There are 14 residues in the CDR3. The V end was cut by 0 bases, the J end by 5 bases, with 11 bases between. Written as DNA, the CDR3 is TGTGCCAGCAGTGAAGCGCAGGGTATCAACGAGCAGTACTTC. Its translation is CASSEAQGINEQYF.

The chain uses TRBV19 and TRBJ1-4; the D gene is possibly TRBD1 (5 bases). Germline CDR1 and CDR2: LNHDA and SQIVND (reference sequence). The CDR3 is made up of 13 amino acids. The V gene lost 4 bases and the J gene lost 4 bases, with 7 bases spanning the gap. The CDR3 loop reads CASSTGYNEKLFF. The DNA for the CDR3 is TGTGCCAGTAGTACAGGGTATAATGAAAAACTGTTTTTT.

The V call is TRBV15, the J call TRBJ2-2; 8 bases line up with TRBD2. Trimming removed 1 base from V and 5 bases from J; junction bases left unmatched: 3. Per the germline V gene, CDR1 is LNHNV and CDR2 is YYDKDF (reference sequence). The CDR3 has 15 amino acids. CDR3 in DNA: TGTGCCACCAGCAGAGGCGGGGGGCAGACCGGGGAGCTGTTTTTT. Translated: CATSRGGGQTGELFF.

The chain joins TRBV5-6 to TRBJ2-3, with 7 bases identical to TRBD2. There are 15 residues in the CDR3. Germline assignment: CDR1 SGHDT and CDR2 YYEEEE. V trimming: 4 bases; J trimming: 5 bases; junction bases outside the gene matches: 10. CDR3 sequence: CASSPSTSSVDTQYF. The CDR3 coding sequence is TGTGCCAGCAGCCCGTCGACTAGCTCGGTAGATACGCAGTATTTT.

The V gene is TRBV19, the J gene TRBJ2-5, with 12 bases fitting TRBD2. V shed 5 bases and J 5 bases; nucleotides not matched to a gene: 6. Germline V CDR1 and CDR2: LNHDA, SQIVND (reference sequence). The CDR3 is 15 amino acids. For the CDR3, the DNA is TGTGCCAGTAGTTCTAGCGGGGGGGCCGGGGAGACCCAGTACTTC. Its translation is CASSSSGGAGETQYF.

The chain carries TRBV5-4 and TRBJ2-5; D remains ambiguous. Germline V gene data show CDR1 as SGHNT and CDR2 as YYREEE (reference sequence). V was cut by 4 bases and J by 2 bases, with 6 bases left in between. This CDR3 has 12 residues. For the CDR3, the DNA is TGTGCCAGCAGCGGCATTCAAGAGACCCAGTACTTC. This sequence encodes CASSGIQETQYF.

The rearrangement uses TRBV9 and TRBJ1-3, with a weak D call TRBD1 (6 bases). Germline V gene data show CDR1 as SGDLS and CDR2 as YYNGEE. V dropped 4 bases and J dropped 4 bases, with 15 bases sitting between them. This CDR3 is built from 15 residues. The CDR3 spells CASSRLQGYGNTIYF. In nucleotides, the CDR3 is TGTGCCAGCAGCAGACTACAGGGTTACGGAAACACCATATATTTT.

This rearrangement joins TRBV5-1 to TRBJ1-3; 11 bases map to TRBD1. Germline CDR1 reads SGHRS; CDR2 reads YFSETQ. The CDR3 is 15 amino acids. J gave up 3 bases and V 7 bases, and 6 bases lay outside the gene matches. CDR3 nucleotides: TGCGCCAGCCGGACAGGGGGCGATAATGGAAACACCATATATTTT. It is translated as CASRTGGDNGNTIYF.

This clone is a singleton in its sample. The rearrangement uses TRBV5-6 and TRBJ2-7; possibly TRBD2 for D (5 bases). Between the trimmed V and J ends, which lost 0 bases and 2 bases, there was a span of 9 bases. The CDR3 runs to 14 residues. The germline CDR1 and CDR2 sequences are SGHDT and YYEEEE. CDR3 sequence reads: CASSLGGPPYEQYF. The CDR3 DNA reads TGTGCCAGCAGCTTGGGAGGGCCTCCCTACGAGCAGTACTTC.

This clone was counted once. The J gene is TRBJ2-7, the V gene TRBV2, with 9 bases that match TRBD1. Germline-derived CDR1 and CDR2 are SNHLY and FYNNEI. After removal of 8 bases from V and 7 bases from J, the junction contained 12 bases not matched to a gene. The CDR3 is made up of 14 amino acids. The CDR3 region is CASLYGTGLGEQYF. CDR3 DNA: TGTGCCAGCTTATACGGGACAGGGTTGGGAGAGCAGTACTTC.

The CDR3 sequence: CASSIRDTTYNEQFF. The DNA for the CDR3 is TGTGCCAGTAGTATCAGGGATACAACCTACAATGAGCAGTTCTTC. The chain couples TRBV19 to TRBJ2-1, with a weak D call TRBD1 (5 bases). Germline V CDR1 and CDR2: LNHDA, SQIVND (reference sequence). The CDR3 spans 15 residues. V was pared by 3 bases and J by 2 bases, with 11 bases between.

This sequence joins TRBV14 and TRBJ1-1; the D is unclear. Trimming cost V 0 bases and J 0 bases, with 5 bases left between them. The germline V gene has CDR1 SGHDN and CDR2 FVKESK. The CDR3 totals 14 residues. As DNA, the CDR3 is TGTGCCAGCAGCCAAGAGCTAGTGAACACTGAAGCTTTCTTT. Translated, it gives CASSQELVNTEAFF.

V gene TRBV5-1 combines with J gene TRBJ2-3; 7 nucleotides agree with TRBD1. Trimming at V came to 5 bases and at J to 3 bases, leaving 3 bases not matched to a gene. The CDR3 runs to 13 residues. Germline lookup yields CDR1 SGHRS and CDR2 YFSETQ. CDR3 residues: CASRTGLTDTQYF. The DNA for the CDR3 is TGCGCCAGCAGGACAGGGTTAACAGATACGCAGTATTTT.

The gene calls are TRBV5-1 and TRBJ1-1; 9 positions agree with TRBD1. CDR1 and CDR2 from the germline V gene are SGHRS and YFSETQ. This CDR3 has 15 amino acids. The V gene end was trimmed by 4 bases and the J gene end by 0 bases; junction bases not matched to a gene: 4. CDR3 bases: TGCGCCAGCAGCCGGGACAGGGAGATGAACACTGAAGCTTTCTTT. It specifies CASSRDREMNTEAFF.

The chain has TRBV10-3 and TRBJ1-1, with TRBD1 identical over 9 bases. The CDR3 is made up of 14 amino acids. From germline, CDR1 is ENHRY and CDR2 SYGVKD. The ends lost 7 bases at V and 5 bases at J; junction bases unmatched: 8. CDR3 nucleotides: TGTGCCATCACCTCGACAGGGGGAAAAACTGAAGCTTTCTTT. Translated: CAITSTGGKTEAFF.

This chain uses TRBV4-2 with TRBJ2-5; the match to TRBD2 covers 9 bases. CDR3 length equals 18 residues. Trimming took 5 bases from V and 2 from J; bases not matched to a gene: 15. From germline, CDR1 is LGHNA and CDR2 YNFKEQ. The CDR3 sequence: CASSIYFSAGGQQETQYF. The CDR3 coding sequence is TGTGCCAGCAGCATTTACTTCTCCGCGGGGGGGCAACAAGAGACCCAGTACTTC.

The chain is built from TRBV6-5 and TRBJ2-5, with D unresolved. The CDR3 length is 13 residues. V lost 8 bases to trimming and J lost 1 base, with 11 bases between them. Germline CDR1 and CDR2: MNHEY and SVGAGI. In nucleotides, the CDR3 is TGTGCCAGCGAGGTTGACTTCCAAGAGACCCAGTACTTC. It yields the protein CASEVDFQETQYF.

This chain connects TRBV18 to TRBJ2-7; D gene ambiguous. The ends were cut back, 4 bases at V and 1 base at J, with 8 bases in the middle. The CDR3 extends over 13 amino acids. The germline gives CDR1 KGHSH, CDR2 LQKENI. The CDR3: CASSQSPSYEQYF. As DNA, the CDR3 is TGTGCCAGCTCACAGAGCCCATCCTACGAGCAGTACTTC.

This chain links TRBV5-4 with TRBJ1-4; D is possibly TRBD1 (5 bases). The CDR3 sequence is 18 residues long. From germline, CDR1 is SGHNT and CDR2 YYREEE (reference sequence). The V gene lost 1 base and the J gene lost 8 bases, with 24 bases spanning the gap. This chain's CDR3 is CASSLSVGVATEGEKLFF. For the CDR3, the DNA is TGTGCCAGCAGCTTGTCCGTGGGCGTGGCGACAGAAGGAGAAAAACTGTTTTTT.